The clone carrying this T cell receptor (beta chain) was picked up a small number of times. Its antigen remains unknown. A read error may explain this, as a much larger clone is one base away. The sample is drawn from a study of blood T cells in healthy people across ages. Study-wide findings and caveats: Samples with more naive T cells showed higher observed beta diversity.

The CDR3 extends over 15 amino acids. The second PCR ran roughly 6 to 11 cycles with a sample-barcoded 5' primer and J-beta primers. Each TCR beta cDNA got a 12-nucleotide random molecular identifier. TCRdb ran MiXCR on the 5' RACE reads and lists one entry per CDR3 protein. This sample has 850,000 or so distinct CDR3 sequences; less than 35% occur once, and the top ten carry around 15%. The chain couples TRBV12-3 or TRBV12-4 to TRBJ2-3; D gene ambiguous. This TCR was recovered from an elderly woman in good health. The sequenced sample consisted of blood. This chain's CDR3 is CASSLASGSTDAQYF. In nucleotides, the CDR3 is TGTGCCAGCAGTTTAGCGTCGGGTAGCACAGATGCGCAGTATTTT.